This is a list of T cell receptor beta chains from one sample in a study of Ad26.COV2.S vaccination and SARS-CoV-2 variants. Profiled with immunoSEQ multiplex PCR; TCRdb holds only in-frame clones, not every one. The sample yields roughly 320,000 clones, about 85% seen once. The sample was peripheral blood, taken in a trial of Ad26.COV2.S vaccine versus placebo. Receptors originate from a person between 18 and 65 years old who received the Ad26.COV2.S COVID-19 vaccine or a placebo. The CDR3 runs from the conserved cysteine through the conserved F or W. The D gene is left open where the match is weak.

CDR3 | V | D | J
CASSGQKGDYEQYF | TRBV18 | . | TRBJ2-7
CASSMGQGSGQPQHF | TRBV19 | TRBD1 | TRBJ1-5
CASSPRQGGSSPLHF | TRBV18 | . | TRBJ1-6
CSASGLLSSYNEQFF | TRBV20-1 | . | TRBJ2-1
CASSIDRIGNTIYF | TRBV19 | . | TRBJ1-3
CASRSRGSNGYTF | TRBV5-4 | . | TRBJ1-2
CASTTIVERAQYF | TRBV12-3/TRBV12-4 | . | TRBJ2-3
CASRSPGQGTDTQYF | TRBV5-1 | TRBD1 | TRBJ2-3
CAWSVKNTIYF | TRBV30 | . | TRBJ1-3
CASSPLDGTQYF | TRBV7-8 | . | TRBJ2-3
CAISGVSAGSTDTQYF | TRBV10-3 | . | TRBJ2-3
CASSMALGNTGELFF | TRBV19 | . | TRBJ2-2
CASSQAGGLYGYTF | TRBV3-1/TRBV3-2 | . | TRBJ1-2
CASSNPPRGGATDTQYF | TRBV19 | . | TRBJ2-3
CASSARQGWINEKLFF | TRBV14 | TRBD1 | TRBJ1-4
CASSLEPISTGSGNTIYF | TRBV5-1 | . | TRBJ1-3
CASNQGTGGSGGYTF | TRBV28 | TRBD1 | TRBJ1-2
CASSPGVGGTGNTIYF | TRBV19 | TRBD1 | TRBJ1-3
CAISELEYFGRSGDGYTF | TRBV10-3 | . | TRBJ1-2
CASSSRGGTSGRETQYF | TRBV7-2 | TRBD2 | TRBJ2-5
CASSLGATGGSTDTQYF | TRBV7-9 | TRBD1 | TRBJ2-3
CASRYLMGELFF | TRBV6-6 | . | TRBJ2-2
CASTPSGGLGTQYF | TRBV2 | TRBD2 | TRBJ2-5
CASRTAKGLNTGELFF | TRBV19 | . | TRBJ2-2
CASSITTLNEQFF | TRBV7-2 | . | TRBJ2-1
CATSRGFEGEKLFF | TRBV15 | . | TRBJ1-4
CASSRGGFQETQYF | TRBV11-3 | TRBD2 | TRBJ2-5
CASKVDLYEQYF | TRBV2 | . | TRBJ2-7
CASSRDRGWNTEAFF | TRBV25-1 | TRBD1 | TRBJ1-1
CASSIWKSGELFF | TRBV19 | . | TRBJ2-2
CASLGVGELFF | TRBV28 | . | TRBJ2-2
CASRIAGDRGLSTDTQYF | TRBV19 | . | TRBJ2-3
CASSAHGTAARETQYF | TRBV6-2/TRBV6-3 | . | TRBJ2-5
CASSLPRAKAFF | TRBV28 | . | TRBJ1-1
CASSLAGGLAKNIQYF | TRBV11-3 | TRBD2 | TRBJ2-4
CASSFGRGRSSYNSPLHF | TRBV28 | TRBD1 | TRBJ1-6
CASSVRAYGGNTIYF | TRBV7-2 | . | TRBJ1-3
CASSQGGSGGSYNEQFF | TRBV4-2 | TRBD2 | TRBJ2-1
CASSPPGGQDQPQHF | TRBV18 | . | TRBJ1-5
CASSQDRDGRYSNQPQHF | TRBV3-1/TRBV3-2 | . | TRBJ1-5
CASSSTGADNQPQHF | TRBV6-5 | TRBD1 | TRBJ1-5
CASSYSHRDTYNSPLHF | TRBV5-4 | . | TRBJ1-6
CASISRDDDNEQFF | TRBV6-5 | . | TRBJ2-1